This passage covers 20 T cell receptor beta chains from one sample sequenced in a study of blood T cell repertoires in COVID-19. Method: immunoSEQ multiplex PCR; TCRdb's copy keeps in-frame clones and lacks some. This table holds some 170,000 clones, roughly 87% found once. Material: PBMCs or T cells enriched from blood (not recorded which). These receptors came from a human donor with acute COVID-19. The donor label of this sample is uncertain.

The chain's CDR3 is CASSLAGIAGGSYEQYF. The CDR3 region has the DNA TGTGCCAGCAGCTTGGCCGGAATAGCGGGGGGCTCCTACGAGCAGTACTTC. This chain uses TRBV5-6 with TRBJ2-7; 10 nucleotides line up with TRBD2. Germline V gives CDR1 SGHDT, CDR2 YYEEEE. There are 17 residues in the CDR3. The J segment lost 0 bases and the V segment lost 0 bases, leaving 6 bases of the junction unmatched.

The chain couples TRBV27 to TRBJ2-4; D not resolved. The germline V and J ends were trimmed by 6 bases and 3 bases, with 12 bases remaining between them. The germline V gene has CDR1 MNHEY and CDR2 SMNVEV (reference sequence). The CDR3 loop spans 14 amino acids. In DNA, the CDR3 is TGTGCCAGCAGGGTACGGGTGGGCAAAAACATTCAGTACTTC. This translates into CASRVRVGKNIQYF.

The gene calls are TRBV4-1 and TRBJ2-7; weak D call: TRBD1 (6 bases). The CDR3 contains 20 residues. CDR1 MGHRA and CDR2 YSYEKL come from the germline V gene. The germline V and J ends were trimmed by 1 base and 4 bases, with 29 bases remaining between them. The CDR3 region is CASSQGSLKGDRGKGYEQYF. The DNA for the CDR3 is TGCGCCAGCAGCCAAGGAAGCCTCAAGGGGGACCGGGGCAAGGGGTACGAGCAGTACTTC.

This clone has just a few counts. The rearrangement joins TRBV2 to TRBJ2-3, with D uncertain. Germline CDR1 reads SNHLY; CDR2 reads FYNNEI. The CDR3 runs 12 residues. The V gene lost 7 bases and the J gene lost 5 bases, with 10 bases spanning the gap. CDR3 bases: TGTGCCAGCATACTTATCGAAGATACGCAGTATTTT. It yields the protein CASILIEDTQYF.

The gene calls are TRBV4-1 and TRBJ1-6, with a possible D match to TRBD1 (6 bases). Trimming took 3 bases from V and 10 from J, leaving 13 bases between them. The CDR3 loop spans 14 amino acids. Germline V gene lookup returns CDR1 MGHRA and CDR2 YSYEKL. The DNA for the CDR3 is TGCGCCAGCAGCCATCCAGGACAGAAATCACCCCTCCACTTT. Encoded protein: CASSHPGQKSPLHF.

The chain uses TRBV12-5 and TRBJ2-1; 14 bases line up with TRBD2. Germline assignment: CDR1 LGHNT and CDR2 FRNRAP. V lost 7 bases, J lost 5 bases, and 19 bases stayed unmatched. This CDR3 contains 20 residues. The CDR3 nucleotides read TGTGCTAGTGACCACAAGCGAAAAAGACTAGCGGGGGGGTTTGACAATGAGCAGTTCTTC. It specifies CASDHKRKRLAGGFDNEQFF.

In DNA, the CDR3 is TGCGCCAGCAGCCAAGATTACAGGACAGCCTATAATTCACCCCTCCACTTT. Its protein product is CASSQDYRTAYNSPLHF. The J gene is TRBJ1-6, the V gene TRBV4-3; TRBD1 is a possible D gene (6 bases). V was shortened by 0 bases and J by 2 bases, with 11 bases between the two germline ends. The CDR3 contains 17 residues. Germline V gene lookup returns CDR1 LGHNA and CDR2 YSLEER.

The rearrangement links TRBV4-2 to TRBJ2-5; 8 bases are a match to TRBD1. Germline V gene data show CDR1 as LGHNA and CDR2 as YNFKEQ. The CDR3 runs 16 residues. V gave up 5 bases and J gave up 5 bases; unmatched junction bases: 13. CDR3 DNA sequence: TGTGCCAGCAGCTCGTCGGTCGGGACAGGAGGCGAGACCCAGTACTTC. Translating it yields CASSSSVGTGGETQYF.

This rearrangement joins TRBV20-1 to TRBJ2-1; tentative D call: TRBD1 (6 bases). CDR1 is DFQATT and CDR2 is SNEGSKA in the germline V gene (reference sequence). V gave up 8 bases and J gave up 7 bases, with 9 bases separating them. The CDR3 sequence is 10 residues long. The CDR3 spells CSTRGNEQFF. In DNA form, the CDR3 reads TGCAGTACGAGGGGGAATGAGCAGTTCTTC.

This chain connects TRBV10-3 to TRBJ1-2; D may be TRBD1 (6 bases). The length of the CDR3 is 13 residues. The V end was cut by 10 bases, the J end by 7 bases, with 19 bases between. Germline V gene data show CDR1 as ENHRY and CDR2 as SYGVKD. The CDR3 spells CATRTVDMSGYTF. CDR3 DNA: TGTGCCACACGGACAGTAGATATGTCTGGCTACACCTTC.

CDR3 residues: CASSLRSGSLQPQHF. The CDR3 DNA reads TGTGCCAGCAGCTTACGATCGGGGAGCTTACAGCCCCAGCATTTT. The chain is built from TRBV28 and TRBJ1-5, with unresolved D. The CDR3 spans 15 residues. Trimming took off 6 bases at V and 7 bases at J, with 19 bases between the two ends. Germline V lookup: CDR1 MDHEN, CDR2 SYDVKM.

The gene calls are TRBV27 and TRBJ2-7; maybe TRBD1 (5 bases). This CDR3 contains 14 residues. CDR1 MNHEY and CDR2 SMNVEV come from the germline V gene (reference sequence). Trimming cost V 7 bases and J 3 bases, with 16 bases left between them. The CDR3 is CASTSQTVNYEQYF. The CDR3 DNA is TGTGCCAGCACCTCCCAGACAGTAAACTACGAGCAGTACTTC.

CDR3 DNA: TGCGCCAGCTTTTCCACCTTGACAGTCTACGAGCAGTACTTC. It is translated as CASFSTLTVYEQYF. The chain links TRBV10-1 to TRBJ2-7; a weak D match, TRBD1 (5 bases). The CDR3 is made up of 14 amino acids. The germline CDR1 and CDR2 sequences are WNHNN and SYGVQD (reference sequence). The V and J ends lost 8 bases and 3 bases respectively, with 17 bases between them.

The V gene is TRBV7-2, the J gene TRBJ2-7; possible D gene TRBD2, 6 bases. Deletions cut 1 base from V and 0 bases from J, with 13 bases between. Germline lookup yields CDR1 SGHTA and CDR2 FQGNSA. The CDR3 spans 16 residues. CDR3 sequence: CASSLVAGRISYEQYF. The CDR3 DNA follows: TGTGCCAGCAGCTTAGTCGCGGGGCGAATCTCCTACGAGCAGTACTTC.

The CDR3 loop is CASSIEGAVDQPQHF. CDR3 in DNA: TGTGCCAGTAGTATAGAGGGGGCCGTTGATCAGCCCCAGCATTTT. J is TRBJ1-5 and V is TRBV19; tentatively, D is TRBD1 (6 bases). Deletions cut 0 bases from V and 5 bases from J, with 11 bases between. The length of the CDR3 is 15 residues. CDR1 is LNHDA, CDR2 SQIVND, per germline (reference sequence).

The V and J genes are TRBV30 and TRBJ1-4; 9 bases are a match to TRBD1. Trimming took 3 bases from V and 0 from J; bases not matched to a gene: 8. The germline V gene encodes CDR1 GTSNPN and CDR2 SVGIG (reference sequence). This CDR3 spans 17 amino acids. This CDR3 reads CAWSGGQGASTNEKLFF. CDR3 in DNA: TGTGCCTGGAGCGGGGGACAGGGAGCTTCAACTAATGAAAAACTGTTTTTT.

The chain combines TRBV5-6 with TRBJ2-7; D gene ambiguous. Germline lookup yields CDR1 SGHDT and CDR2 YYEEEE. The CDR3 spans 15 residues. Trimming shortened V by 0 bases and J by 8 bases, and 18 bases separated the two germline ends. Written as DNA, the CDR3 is TGTGCCAGCAGCTTGGCCGTGACACCTTCCCTCAAGCAGTACTTC. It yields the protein CASSLAVTPSLKQYF.

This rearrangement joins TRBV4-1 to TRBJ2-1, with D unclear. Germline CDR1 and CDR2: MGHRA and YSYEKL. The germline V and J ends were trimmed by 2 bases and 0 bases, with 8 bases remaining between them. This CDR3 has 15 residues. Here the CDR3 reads CASSQPLNSYNEQFF. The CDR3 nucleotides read TGCGCCAGCAGCCAACCGCTAAACTCCTACAATGAGCAGTTCTTC.

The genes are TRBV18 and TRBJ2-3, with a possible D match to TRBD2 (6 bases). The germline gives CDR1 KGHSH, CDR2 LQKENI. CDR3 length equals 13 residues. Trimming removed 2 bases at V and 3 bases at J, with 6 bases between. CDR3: CASSPGRTDTQYF. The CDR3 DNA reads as TGTGCCAGCTCACCAGGGAGGACAGATACGCAGTATTTT.

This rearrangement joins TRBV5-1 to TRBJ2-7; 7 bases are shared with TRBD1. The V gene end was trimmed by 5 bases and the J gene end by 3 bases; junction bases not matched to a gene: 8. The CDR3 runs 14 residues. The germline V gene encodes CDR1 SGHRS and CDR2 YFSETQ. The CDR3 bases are TGCGCCAGCAGATACGTACAGGGGAACTACGAGCAGTACTTC. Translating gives CASRYVQGNYEQYF.